Given below is one T cell receptor (beta chain) in context. Its antigen is currently unknown. A much more abundant neighbour one base away suggests this may be a read error. Drawing of peripheral blood yielded about 9.8 milliliters from each donor. The sample comes from a study of blood T cells in healthy people across ages. Primed by a sample-barcoded 5' primer and a J-beta primer mix, a second PCR proceeded for 7 to 11 cycles. A template-switch adaptor that had 12 random nucleotides put a tag on each cDNA molecule. Researchers report that each sample yielded at least 2.5 million CDR3-containing paired-end reads. TCRdb analysed the 5' RACE reads with MiXCR anew, one entry per CDR3 protein. In the table there are around 650,000 distinct CDR3 sequences, about 34% of which are singletons. Study-wide points: Investigators treated diversity estimates from one million T cells as underestimates.

Sequences were obtained from blood. The sequence came from a woman at least 80 years old in good health.

CDR3 protein: CASSIRFGTGSSTDAQYF. In DNA, the CDR3 is TGTGCCAGTAGTATTAGGTTCGGAACTGGTTCTAGCACAGATGCGCAGTATTTT. The rearrangement links TRBV19 to TRBJ2-3; D possibly corresponds to TRBD2 (5 bases). From germline, CDR1 is LNHDA and CDR2 SQIVND (reference sequence). The CDR3 is made up of 18 amino acids.